The present TCR beta chain was sequenced within a study of T cell responses to AZD1222 COVID-19 vaccine. A remark on this clone: Its cognate antigen is unknown.

General observations from the study: Targeting of unmutated variant regions was reportedly seen in nearly half of spike-specific TCRs. Repertoire sampling occurred only after the peak T cell response.

TCRdb keeps only in-frame clones here, not all; method: immunoSEQ multiplex PCR. The table shows about 120,000 clones, with more than 85% occurring only once. The TCR was taken from an adult who received the AZD1222 COVID-19 vaccine. Material: peripheral blood, obtained 28 days after the second AZD1222 dose.

CDR3 sequence: CASSADGQGEQYF. CDR3 nucleotide sequence: TGTGCCAGCAGCGCTGATGGGCAGGGCGAGCAGTACTTC. J is TRBJ2-7 and V is TRBV11-3; maybe TRBD1 (5 bases). CDR3 length equals 13 residues. Trimming took 5 bases from V and 6 from J, leaving 14 bases between them. Germline-derived CDR1 and CDR2 are SGHNT and YENEEA.